Listed here is a single T cell receptor (beta chain). This specimen comes from a study of blood T cell repertoires in COVID-19. V lost 5 bases and J lost 3; bases outside the gene matches: 1. Germline values: CDR1 KGHSH, CDR2 LQKENI. This CDR3 comprises 13 residues. Data came from immunoSEQ multiplex PCR; TCRdb stores just in-frame clones and leaves some out. Of tens of thousands of clones listed, 85% to 90% were seen once; the top ten hold around 4.9%. This TCR was sampled from an elderly woman with active COVID-19. The V gene is TRBV18, the J gene TRBJ2-7, with TRBD2 matching 10 bases. Sequencing used peripheral blood. CDR3 nucleotides: TGTGCCAGCTCAGTAGCGGGGGGCTACGAGCAGTACTTC. Translated: CASSVAGGYEQYF.